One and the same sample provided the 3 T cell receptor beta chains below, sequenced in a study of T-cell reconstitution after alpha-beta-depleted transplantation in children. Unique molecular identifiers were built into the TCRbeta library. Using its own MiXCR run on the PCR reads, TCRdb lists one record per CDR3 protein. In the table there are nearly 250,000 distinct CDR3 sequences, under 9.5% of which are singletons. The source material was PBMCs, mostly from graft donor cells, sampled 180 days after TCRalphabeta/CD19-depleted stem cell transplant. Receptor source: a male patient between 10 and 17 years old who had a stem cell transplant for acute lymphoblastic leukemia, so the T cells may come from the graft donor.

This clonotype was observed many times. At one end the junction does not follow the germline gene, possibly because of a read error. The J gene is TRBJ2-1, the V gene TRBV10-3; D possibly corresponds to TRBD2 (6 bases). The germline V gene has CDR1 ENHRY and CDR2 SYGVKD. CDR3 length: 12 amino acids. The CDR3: CAISEEGGMPLF. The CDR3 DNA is TGTGCCATCAGTGAGGAGGGCGGGATGCCCCTCTTC.

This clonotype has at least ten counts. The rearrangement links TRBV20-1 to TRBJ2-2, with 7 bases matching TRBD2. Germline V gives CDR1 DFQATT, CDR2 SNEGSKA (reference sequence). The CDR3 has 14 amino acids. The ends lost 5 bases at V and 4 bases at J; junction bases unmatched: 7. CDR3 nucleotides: TGCAGTGCTGCGACTAGCACAGGCACCGGGGAGCTGTTTTTT. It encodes CSAATSTGTGELFF.

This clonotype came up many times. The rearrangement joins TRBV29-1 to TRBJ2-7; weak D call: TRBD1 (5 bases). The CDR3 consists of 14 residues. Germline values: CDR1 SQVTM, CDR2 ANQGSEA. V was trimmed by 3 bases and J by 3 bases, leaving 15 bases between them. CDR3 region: CSVEAGIPSYEQYF. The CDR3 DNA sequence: TGCAGCGTTGAGGCAGGGATTCCTAGCTACGAGCAGTACTTC.